This paragraph covers one T cell receptor beta chain sequence. The antigen is undetermined. This entry comes from a study of cytotoxic CD8 clonotypes in ibrutinib-treated CLL. This table comes from immunoSEQ multiplex PCR, and its TCRdb copy is limited to in-frame clones, with some not included. Of 100,000 to 150,000 clones in the sample, approximately 85% were seen once. V trimming: 5 bases; J trimming: 5 bases; junction bases outside the gene matches: 12. The CDR3 sequence is 15 residues long. Germline-derived CDR1 and CDR2 are MNHEY and SMNVEV (reference sequence). Findings of the study overall: While tracking circulating CD8+ T-cell counts, baseline clonality exceeded that of age-matched healthy donors.

V is TRBV27 and J is TRBJ2-7; 7 bases align to TRBD2. The sample was PBMCs, taken after 24 months of ibrutinib treatment. The source of this sequence is a human donor with chronic lymphocytic leukemia. The CDR3 loop reads CASSRSWTAGDEQYF. CDR3 in DNA: TGTGCCAGCAGTAGAAGTTGGACCGCGGGGGACGAGCAGTACTTC.